These T cell receptor beta chains were read from a single sample in a study of beta chain features in type 1 diabetes. Data came from immunoSEQ multiplex PCR; TCRdb stores just in-frame clones and leaves some out. The table lists roughly 300,000 clones, 6.5% to 10% of them singletons. The sequencing sample was made of central memory CD4+ T cells from blood. These receptors were collected from a woman between 18 and 30 years old in good health. CDR3s include the opening cysteine and the closing phenylalanine or tryptophan. The D gene is left open where the match is weak. Clone size is not always given. Where it is, it says once, few, many or a class for expanded clones.

CATSRDWTSGPGGSYNEQFF,TGTGCCACCAGCAGAGATTGGACTAGCGGCCCCGGGGGCTCCTACAATGAGCAGTTCTTC,TRBD2,few,TRBJ2-1,TRBV15
CASSLRTLYGYTF,TGTGCCAGCAGTTTGCGGACACTCTATGGCTACACCTTC,NA,NA,TRBJ1-2,TRBV27
CASSQGPTLEF,TGTGCCAGCAGCCAAGGCCCGACTTTGGAGTTC,NA,many,TRBJ1-2,TRBV14
CAINHRGGRETQYF,TGTGCCATCAATCACAGGGGAGGTAGGGAGACCCAGTACTTC,NA,few,TRBJ2-5,TRBV28
CASSQQGTYEQYF,TGTGCCAGCAGTCAGCAGGGCACCTACGAGCAGTACTTC,NA,NA,TRBJ2-7,TRBV6-5
CASSFGQGGWTQYF,TGTGCCAGCAGCTTCGGACAGGGGGGTTGGACCCAGTACTTC,TRBD1,NA,TRBJ2-5,TRBV7-2
CASSLAGGQETQYF,TGTGCCAGCAGCTTGGCCGGCGGGCAAGAGACCCAGTACTTC,NA,NA,TRBJ2-5,TRBV5-4
CASSWDRGGSAGYTF,TGTGCCAGCAGTTGGGACAGGGGCGGGAGCGCCGGCTACACCTTC,TRBD1,many,TRBJ1-2,TRBV27
CASRMSGANSYEQYF,TGTGCCAGCAGAATGAGCGGAGCGAATTCCTACGAGCAGTACTTC,NA,few,TRBJ2-7,TRBV6-1
CASSVGSGGPSYEQYF,TGTGCCAGCAGCGTAGGCAGTGGCGGGCCCTCCTACGAGCAGTACTTC,NA,many,TRBJ2-7,TRBV9
CASSLDLAGGGNEQFF,TGTGCCAGCAGCTTGGACCTAGCGGGAGGGGGTAATGAGCAGTTCTTC,TRBD2,NA,TRBJ2-1,TRBV7-8
CASSQDYTGSYEQYF,TGTGCCAGCAGCCAAGATTACACAGGCTCCTACGAGCAGTACTTC,NA,NA,TRBJ2-7,TRBV4-2
CAISDPSGRGKADTQYF,TGTGCCATCAGTGACCCCAGCGGGAGGGGTAAGGCAGATACGCAGTATTTT,TRBD2,few,TRBJ2-3,TRBV10-3
CASSTGLADEQYF,TGTGCCAGCTCGACCGGACTAGCTGACGAGCAGTACTTC,TRBD2,NA,TRBJ2-7,TRBV18
CSATRVNEQFF,TGCAGTGCCACTAGAGTCAATGAGCAGTTCTTC,NA,few,TRBJ2-1,TRBV20-1
CASSPHLAAGANVLTF,TGTGCCAGCAGCCCCCATCTAGCAGCCGGGGCCAACGTCCTGACTTTC,NA,few,TRBJ2-6,TRBV7-2
CASSYSEYMNTEAFF,TGTGCCAGCAGTTACTCGGAGTACATGAACACTGAAGCTTTCTTT,NA,NA,TRBJ1-1,TRBV6-5
CASSTATTNYNEQFF,TGTGCCAGTAGTACCGCGACTACCAACTACAATGAGCAGTTCTTC,NA,NA,TRBJ2-1,TRBV19
CASSQVGSGGLNEQFF,TGCGCCAGCAGCCAAGTTGGGTCAGGGGGCCTGAATGAGCAGTTCTTC,TRBD1,many,TRBJ2-1,TRBV4-3
CASSFGGLTEAFF,TGTGCCAGCAGCTTCGGGGGCTTGACTGAAGCTTTCTTT,NA,many,TRBJ1-1,TRBV7-9
CASSFRVGNTEAFF,TGTGCCAGCAGCTTCAGGGTCGGGAACACTGAAGCTTTCTTT,NA,few,TRBJ1-1,TRBV7-9
CATSRFSGQTDTQYF,TGTGCCACCAGCAGATTTTCAGGGCAAACAGATACGCAGTATTTT,NA,few,TRBJ2-3,TRBV15
CASSPPGGLLDEQYF,TGTGCCAGCTCACCACCGGGGGGTCTGCTTGACGAGCAGTACTTC,NA,few,TRBJ2-7,TRBV18
CASSERTGGTRWTQYF,TGTGCCAGCAGTGAGCGGACAGGGGGCACGAGGTGGACCCAGTACTTC,TRBD1,NA,TRBJ2-5,TRBV2
CASSMQGRMNTEAFF,TGTGCCAGCTCGATGCAAGGACGGATGAACACTGAAGCTTTCTTT,NA,few,TRBJ1-1,TRBV18
CASSQGPYAGGPYNEQFF,TGCGCCAGCAGCCAAGGCCCCTATGCGGGAGGGCCTTACAATGAGCAGTTCTTC,TRBD2,few,TRBJ2-1,TRBV4-1